The clone carrying this TCR beta chain was observed at least ten times. The antigen is not known. Germline assignment: CDR1 MRHNA and CDR2 SNTAGT. The CDR3 totals 13 residues. V was pared by 2 bases and J by 8 bases, with 10 bases between. This entry is derived from a study of spatial heterogeneity in lung cancer. Study-wide results and caveats: The number of expanded tumor alpha and beta chains correlated with mutation number.

As for time point: sample taken at primary tumor resection. The presence of a unique molecular identifier marked each TCR cDNA molecule. One entry per CDR3 protein results from TCRdb running MiXCR on the 5' RACE reads. The sample lists about 24,000 distinct CDR3 sequences; 8.8% were seen once. The source was lung tumor tissue, collected at surgery. The rearrangement links TRBV6-4 to TRBJ2-1; no definite D call. The receptor was isolated from a male donor with early-stage non-small cell lung cancer. CDR3 residues: CASSDAPGDEQFF. DNA of the CDR3: TGTGCCAGCAGTGACGCCCCTGGCGATGAGCAGTTCTTC.